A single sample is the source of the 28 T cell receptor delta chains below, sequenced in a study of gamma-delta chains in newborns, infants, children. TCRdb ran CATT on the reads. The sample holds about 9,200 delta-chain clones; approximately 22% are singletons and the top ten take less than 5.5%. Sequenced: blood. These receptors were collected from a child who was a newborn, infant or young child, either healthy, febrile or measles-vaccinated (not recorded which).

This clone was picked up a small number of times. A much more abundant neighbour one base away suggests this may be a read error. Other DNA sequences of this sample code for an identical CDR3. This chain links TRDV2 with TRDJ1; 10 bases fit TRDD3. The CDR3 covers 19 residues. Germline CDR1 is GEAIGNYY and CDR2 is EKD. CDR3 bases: TGCGCCTGTGACACCTTAAAGGGGGATACGCGAGAGGTCACCGATAAACTCATCTTT. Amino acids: CACDTLKGDTREVTDKLIF.

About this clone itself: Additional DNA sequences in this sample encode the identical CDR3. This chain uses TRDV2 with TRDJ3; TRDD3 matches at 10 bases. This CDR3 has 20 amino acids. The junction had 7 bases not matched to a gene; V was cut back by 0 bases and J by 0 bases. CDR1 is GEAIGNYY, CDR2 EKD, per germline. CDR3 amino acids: CACDTVLGDPSSWDTRQMFF. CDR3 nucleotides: TGTGCCTGTGACACCGTACTGGGGGATCCAAGCTCCTGGGACACCCGACAGATGTTTTTC.

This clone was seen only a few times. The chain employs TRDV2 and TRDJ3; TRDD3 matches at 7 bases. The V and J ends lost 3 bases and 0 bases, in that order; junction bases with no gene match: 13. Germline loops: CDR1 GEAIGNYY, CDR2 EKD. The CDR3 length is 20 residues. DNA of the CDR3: TGTGCCTGTGACTCGATGTACTGGGGCCAGAGCTCCTGGGACACCCGACAGATGTTTTTC. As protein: CACDSMYWGQSSWDTRQMFF.

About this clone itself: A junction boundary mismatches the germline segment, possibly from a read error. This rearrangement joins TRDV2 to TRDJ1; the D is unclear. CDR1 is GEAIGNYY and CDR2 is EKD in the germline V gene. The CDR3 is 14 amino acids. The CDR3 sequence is CACATIQYTDKLIF. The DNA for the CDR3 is TGTGCCTGTGCCACCATACAGTACACCGATAAACTCATCTTT.

CDR3: CACDTMGFQGPHKLIF. Here the CDR3 DNA reads TGTGCCTGTGACACTATGGGGTTCCAAGGGCCCCATAAACTCATCTTT. The genes are TRDV2 and TRDJ1; possible D gene TRDD3, 5 bases. Germline V gene sequence: CDR1 GEAIGNYY, CDR2 EKD. This CDR3 is 16 amino acids long. V dropped 1 base and J dropped 6 bases, with 20 bases sitting between them.

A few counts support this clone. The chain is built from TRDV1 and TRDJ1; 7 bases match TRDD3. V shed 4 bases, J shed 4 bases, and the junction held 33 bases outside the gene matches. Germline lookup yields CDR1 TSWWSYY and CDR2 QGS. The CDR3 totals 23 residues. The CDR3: CALGVTVKQWPSSGSGGIDKLIF. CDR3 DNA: TGTGCTCTTGGGGTCACAGTTAAACAATGGCCTTCTTCCGGTTCTGGGGGCATCGATAAACTCATCTTT.

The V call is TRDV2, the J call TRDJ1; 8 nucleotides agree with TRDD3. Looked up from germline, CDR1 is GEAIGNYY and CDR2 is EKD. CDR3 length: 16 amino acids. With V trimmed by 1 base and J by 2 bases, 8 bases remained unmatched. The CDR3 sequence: CACDTIVLGVTDKLIF. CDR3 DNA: TGTGCCTGTGACACTATTGTACTGGGGGTGACCGATAAACTCATCTTT.

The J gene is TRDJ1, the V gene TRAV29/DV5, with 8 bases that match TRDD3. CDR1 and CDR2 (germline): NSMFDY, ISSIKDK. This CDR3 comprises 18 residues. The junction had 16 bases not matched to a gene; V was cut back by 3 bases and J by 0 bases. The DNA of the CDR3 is TGTGCAGCAATCGAGAGTATCGGGGATACCCTGTACACCGATAAACTCATCTTT. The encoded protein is CAAIESIGDTLYTDKLIF.

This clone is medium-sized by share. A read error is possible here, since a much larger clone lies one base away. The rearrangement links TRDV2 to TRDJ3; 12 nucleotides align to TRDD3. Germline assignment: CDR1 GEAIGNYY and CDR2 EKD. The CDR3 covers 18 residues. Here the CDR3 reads CACDSAGGYAWDTRKMFF. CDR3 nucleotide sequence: TGTGCCTGTGACTCCGCTGGGGGATACGCCTGGGACACCCGAAAGATGTTTTTC.

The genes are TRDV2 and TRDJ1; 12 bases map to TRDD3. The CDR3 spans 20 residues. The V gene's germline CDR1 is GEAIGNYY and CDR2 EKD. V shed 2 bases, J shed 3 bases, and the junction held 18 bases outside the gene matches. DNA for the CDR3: TGTGCCTGTGACAACCTGGGGGATACGGAGGAGCGGAGAAAATCCGATAAACTCATCTTT. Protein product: CACDNLGDTEERRKSDKLIF.

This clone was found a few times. In DNA, the CDR3 is TGTGCCTGTGACACCGTATCACGTGGGGCCAACACCGATAAACTCATCTTT. Its protein product is CACDTVSRGANTDKLIF. J is TRDJ1 and V is TRDV2; the D gene is possibly TRDD3 (5 bases). Trimming cost V 0 bases and J 0 bases, with 16 bases left between them. The germline V gene encodes CDR1 GEAIGNYY and CDR2 EKD. The CDR3 runs 17 residues.

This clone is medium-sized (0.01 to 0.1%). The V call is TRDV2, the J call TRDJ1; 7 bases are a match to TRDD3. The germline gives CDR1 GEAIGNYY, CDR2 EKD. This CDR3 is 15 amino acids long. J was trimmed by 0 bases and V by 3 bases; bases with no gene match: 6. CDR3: CACDLLGHYTDKLIF. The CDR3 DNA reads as TGTGCCTGTGACCTACTGGGGCATTACACCGATAAACTCATCTTT.

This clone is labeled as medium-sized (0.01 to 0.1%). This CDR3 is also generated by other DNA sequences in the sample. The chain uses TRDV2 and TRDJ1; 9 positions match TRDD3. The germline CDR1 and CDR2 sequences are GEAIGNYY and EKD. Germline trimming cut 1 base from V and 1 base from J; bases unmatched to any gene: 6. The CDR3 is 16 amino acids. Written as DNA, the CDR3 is TGTGCCTGTGACACAGTGGGGGATAAAGGCACCGATAAACTCATCTTT. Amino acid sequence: CACDTVGDKGTDKLIF.

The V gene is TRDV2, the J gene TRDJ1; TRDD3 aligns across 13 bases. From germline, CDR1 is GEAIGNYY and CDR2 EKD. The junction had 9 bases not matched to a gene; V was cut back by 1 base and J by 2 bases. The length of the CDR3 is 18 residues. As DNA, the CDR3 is TGTGCCTGTGACACAATAACTGGGGGATACGCTTTTACCGATAAACTCATCTTT. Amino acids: CACDTITGGYAFTDKLIF.

The CDR3 here is CACDPGWGDTFVTDKLIF. The CDR3 DNA reads TGTGCCTGTGACCCCGGCTGGGGGGATACGTTTGTCACCGATAAACTCATCTTT. The chain recombines TRDV2 with TRDJ1; 10 positions agree with TRDD3. J gave up 1 base and V 3 bases, and 13 bases lay outside the gene matches. Germline V gene data show CDR1 as GEAIGNYY and CDR2 as EKD. The CDR3 has 18 amino acids.

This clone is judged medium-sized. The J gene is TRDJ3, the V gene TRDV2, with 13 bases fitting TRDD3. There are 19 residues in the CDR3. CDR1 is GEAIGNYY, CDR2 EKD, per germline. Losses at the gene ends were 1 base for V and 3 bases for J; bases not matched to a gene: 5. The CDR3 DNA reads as TGTGCCTGTGACACGGTACTGGGGGATACGCACTGGGACACCCGACAGATGTTTTTC. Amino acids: CACDTVLGDTHWDTRQMFF.

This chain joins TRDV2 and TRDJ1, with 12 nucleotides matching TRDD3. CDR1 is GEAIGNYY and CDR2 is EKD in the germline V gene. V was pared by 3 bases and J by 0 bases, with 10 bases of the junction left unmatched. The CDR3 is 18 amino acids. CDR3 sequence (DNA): TGTGCCTGTGACGTCCTACTGGGGGATACCCAGTACACCGATAAACTCATCTTT. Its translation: CACDVLLGDTQYTDKLIF.

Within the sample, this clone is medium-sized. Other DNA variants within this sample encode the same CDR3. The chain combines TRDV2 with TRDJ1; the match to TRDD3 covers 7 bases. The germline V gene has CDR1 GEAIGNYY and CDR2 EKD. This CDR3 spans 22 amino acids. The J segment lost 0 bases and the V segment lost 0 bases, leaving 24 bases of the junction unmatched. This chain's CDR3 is CACDTVAGGTTLRGIDTDKLIF. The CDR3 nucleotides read TGTGCCTGTGACACCGTGGCTGGCGGAACTACGTTGCGGGGGATTGACACCGATAAACTCATCTTT.

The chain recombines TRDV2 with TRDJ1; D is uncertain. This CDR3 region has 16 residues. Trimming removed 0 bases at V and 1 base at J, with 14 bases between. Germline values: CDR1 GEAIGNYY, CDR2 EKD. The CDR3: CACDTHPLPPTDKLIF. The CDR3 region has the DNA TGTGCCTGTGACACCCACCCGCTACCCCCCACCGATAAACTCATCTTT.

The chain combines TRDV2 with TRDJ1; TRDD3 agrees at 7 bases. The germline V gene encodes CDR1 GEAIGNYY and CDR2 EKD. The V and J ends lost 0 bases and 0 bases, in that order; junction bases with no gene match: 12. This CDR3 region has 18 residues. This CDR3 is CACDTLETGAPYTDKLIF. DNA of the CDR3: TGTGCCTGTGACACCCTGGAGACTGGGGCCCCGTACACCGATAAACTCATCTTT.

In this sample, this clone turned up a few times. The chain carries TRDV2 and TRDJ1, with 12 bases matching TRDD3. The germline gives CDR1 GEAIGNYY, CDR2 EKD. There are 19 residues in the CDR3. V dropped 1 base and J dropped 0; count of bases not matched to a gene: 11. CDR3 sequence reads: CACDTLTGGYTLHTDKLIF. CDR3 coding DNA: TGTGCCTGTGACACTCTTACTGGGGGATACACCCTACACACCGATAAACTCATCTTT.

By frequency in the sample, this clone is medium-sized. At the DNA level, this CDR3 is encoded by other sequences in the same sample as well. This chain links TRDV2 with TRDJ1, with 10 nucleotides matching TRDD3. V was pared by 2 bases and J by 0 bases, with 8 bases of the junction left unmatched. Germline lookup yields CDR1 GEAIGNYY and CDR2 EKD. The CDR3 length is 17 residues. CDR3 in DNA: TGTGCCTGTGACAGCCTGGTCACTGGGGGATACACCGATAAACTCATCTTT. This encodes CACDSLVTGGYTDKLIF.

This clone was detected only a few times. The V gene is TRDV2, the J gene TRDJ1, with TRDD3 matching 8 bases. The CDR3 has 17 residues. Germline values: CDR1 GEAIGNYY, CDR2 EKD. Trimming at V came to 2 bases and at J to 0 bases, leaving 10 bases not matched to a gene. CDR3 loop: CACDSWGTLDYTDKLIF. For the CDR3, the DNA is TGTGCCTGTGACAGCTGGGGGACTTTGGATTACACCGATAAACTCATCTTT.

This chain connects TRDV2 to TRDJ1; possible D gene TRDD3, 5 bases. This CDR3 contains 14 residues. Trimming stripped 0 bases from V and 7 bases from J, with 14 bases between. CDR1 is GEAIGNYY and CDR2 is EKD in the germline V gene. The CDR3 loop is CACDTVLGPGKLIF. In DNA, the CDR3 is TGTGCCTGTGACACCGTTCTGGGTCCTGGTAAACTCATCTTT.

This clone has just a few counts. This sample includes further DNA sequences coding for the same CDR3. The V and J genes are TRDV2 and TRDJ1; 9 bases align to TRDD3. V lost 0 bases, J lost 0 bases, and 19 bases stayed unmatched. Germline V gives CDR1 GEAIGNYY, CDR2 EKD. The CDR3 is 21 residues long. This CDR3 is CACDTGSLNRGILNYTDKLIF. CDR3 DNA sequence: TGTGCCTGTGACACCGGTTCTTTGAACCGGGGGATACTCAACTACACCGATAAACTCATCTTT.

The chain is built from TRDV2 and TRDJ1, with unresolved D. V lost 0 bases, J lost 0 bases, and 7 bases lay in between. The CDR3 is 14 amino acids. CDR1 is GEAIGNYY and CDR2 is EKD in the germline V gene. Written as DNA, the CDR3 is TGTGCCTGTGACACCATCACCCACACCGATAAACTCATCTTT. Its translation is CACDTITHTDKLIF.

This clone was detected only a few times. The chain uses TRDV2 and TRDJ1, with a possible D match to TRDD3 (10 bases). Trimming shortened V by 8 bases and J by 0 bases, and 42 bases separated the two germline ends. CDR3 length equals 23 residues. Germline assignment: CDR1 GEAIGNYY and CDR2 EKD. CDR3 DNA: TGTGCCTTGGAGGGCCTTCCTACGTTTTACCCCACTGGGGGATCTCAGTACACCGATAAACTCATCTTT. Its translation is CALEGLPTFYPTGGSQYTDKLIF.

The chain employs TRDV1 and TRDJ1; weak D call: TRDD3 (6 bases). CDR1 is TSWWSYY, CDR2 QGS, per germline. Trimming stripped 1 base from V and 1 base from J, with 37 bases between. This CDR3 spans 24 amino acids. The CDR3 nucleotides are TGTGCTCTTGGGGAACGATATACACCGAACGGGGGACGGTATTGGGGGTTCAGCACCGATAAACTCATCTTT. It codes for CALGERYTPNGGRYWGFSTDKLIF.